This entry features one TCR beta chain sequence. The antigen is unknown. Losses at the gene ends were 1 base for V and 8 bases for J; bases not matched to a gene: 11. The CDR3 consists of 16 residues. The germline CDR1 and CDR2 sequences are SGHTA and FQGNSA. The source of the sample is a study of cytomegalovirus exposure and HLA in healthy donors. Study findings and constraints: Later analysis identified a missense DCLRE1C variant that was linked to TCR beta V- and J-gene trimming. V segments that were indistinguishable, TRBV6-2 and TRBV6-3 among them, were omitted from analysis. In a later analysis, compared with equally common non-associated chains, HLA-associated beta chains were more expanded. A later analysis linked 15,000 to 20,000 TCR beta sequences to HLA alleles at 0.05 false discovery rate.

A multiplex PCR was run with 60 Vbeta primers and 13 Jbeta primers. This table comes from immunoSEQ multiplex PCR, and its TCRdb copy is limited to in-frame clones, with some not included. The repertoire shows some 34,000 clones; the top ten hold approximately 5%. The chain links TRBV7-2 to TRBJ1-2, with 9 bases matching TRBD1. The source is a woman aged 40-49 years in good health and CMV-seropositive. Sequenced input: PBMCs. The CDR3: CASSLDAQGAWGGYTF. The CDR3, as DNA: TGTGCCAGCAGCTTAGATGCACAGGGGGCCTGGGGCGGCTACACCTTC.